This T cell receptor beta chain was identified during a study of CD8+ T cells in alopecia areata. As for the study in general: Among treated patients, oral tofacitinib was administered at 5 to 10 mg twice daily.

Sequencing templates came from extracted RNA that was reverse transcribed into cDNA. This table comes from immunoSEQ multiplex PCR, and its TCRdb copy is limited to in-frame clones, with some not included. The sample consists of approximately 43,000 clones, roughly two thirds of them appearing once. Study-level results: Lesional scalp, especially alopecia totalis/universalis, showed higher clonality than normal scalp.

Worth noting for this clone: The antigen is undetermined.

Indicated treatment: oral pan-JAK inhibitor, 5-10 mg twice daily. The clonotype comes from a human donor with alopecia areata. Sequenced material: CD8+ T cells sorted from blood, taken at week 4, from a patient treated with tofacitinib.

The CDR3 is CASKFAGSEAFF. The DNA for the CDR3 is TGTGCCAGTAAATTTGCGGGAAGTGAAGCTTTCTTT. This chain joins TRBV19 and TRBJ1-1, with D hard to call. Germline V gene sequence: CDR1 LNHDA, CDR2 SQIVND (reference sequence). V was pared by 7 bases and J by 7 bases, with 13 bases between. This CDR3 is 12 amino acids long. The full variable domain, rest sourced from reference TRBV19 and TRBJ1-1, is DGGITQSPKYLFRKEGQNVTLSCEQNLNHDAMYWYRQDPGQGLRLIYYSQIVNDFQKGDIAEGYSVSREKKESFPLTVTSAQKNPTAFYLCASKFAGSEAFFGQGTRLTVV.